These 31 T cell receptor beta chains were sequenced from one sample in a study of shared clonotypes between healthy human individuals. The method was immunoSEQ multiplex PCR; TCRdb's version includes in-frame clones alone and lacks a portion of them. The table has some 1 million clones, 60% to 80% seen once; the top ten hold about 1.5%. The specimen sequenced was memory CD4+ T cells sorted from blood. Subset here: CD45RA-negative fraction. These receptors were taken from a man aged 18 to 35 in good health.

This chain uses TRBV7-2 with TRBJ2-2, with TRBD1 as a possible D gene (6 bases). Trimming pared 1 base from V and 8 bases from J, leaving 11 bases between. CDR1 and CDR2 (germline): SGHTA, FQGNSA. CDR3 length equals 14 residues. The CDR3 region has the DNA TGTGCCAGCAGCTTAGTTCAGGGGATAGGGGAGCTGTTTTTT. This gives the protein CASSLVQGIGELFF. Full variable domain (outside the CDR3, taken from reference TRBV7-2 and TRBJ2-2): GAGVSQSPSNKVTEKGKDVELRCDPISGHTALYWYRQSLGQGLEFLIYFQGNSAPDKSGLPSDRFSAERTGGSVSTLTIQRTQQEDSAVYLCASSLVQGIGELFFGEGSRLTVL.

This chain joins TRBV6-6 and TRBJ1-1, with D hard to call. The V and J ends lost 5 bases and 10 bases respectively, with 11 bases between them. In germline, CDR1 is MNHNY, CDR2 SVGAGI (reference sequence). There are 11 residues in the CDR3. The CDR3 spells CASSSRLSAFF. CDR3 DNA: TGTGCCAGCAGTAGTCGGCTCTCAGCTTTCTTT.

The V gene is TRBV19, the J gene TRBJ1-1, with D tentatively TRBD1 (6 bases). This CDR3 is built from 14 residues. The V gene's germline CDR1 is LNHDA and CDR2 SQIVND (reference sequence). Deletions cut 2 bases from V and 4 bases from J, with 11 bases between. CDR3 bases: TGTGCCAGTAGTATAACGGCAGGGGTCACTGAAGCTTTCTTT. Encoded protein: CASSITAGVTEAFF.

CDR3 DNA sequence: TGTGCCAGCAGCTTAGTAGGACTAGCGGGGGCCGAGCAGTACTTC. Protein: CASSLVGLAGAEQYF. V gene TRBV7-2 combines with J gene TRBJ2-7, with 13 bases that match TRBD2. The CDR3 has 15 amino acids. Per germline, CDR1 SGHTA and CDR2 FQGNSA. The ends lost 1 base at V and 6 bases at J; junction bases unmatched: 3.

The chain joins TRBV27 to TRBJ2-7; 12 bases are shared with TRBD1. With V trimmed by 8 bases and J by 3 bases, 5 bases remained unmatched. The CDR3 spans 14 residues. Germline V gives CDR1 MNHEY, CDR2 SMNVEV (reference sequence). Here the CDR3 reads CASWDRGQRYEQYF. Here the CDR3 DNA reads TGTGCCAGCTGGGACAGGGGGCAGCGCTACGAGCAGTACTTC.

The DNA for the CDR3 is TGCGCCAGCAGCTTGGAGGCGGGAGCTGAAAATTCACCCCTCCACTTT. Protein sequence: CASSLEAGAENSPLHF. The rearrangement links TRBV5-1 to TRBJ1-6, with D hard to call. The germline V and J ends were trimmed by 0 bases and 7 bases, with 14 bases remaining between them. The CDR3 has 16 amino acids. Germline CDR1 and CDR2: SGHRS and YFSETQ.

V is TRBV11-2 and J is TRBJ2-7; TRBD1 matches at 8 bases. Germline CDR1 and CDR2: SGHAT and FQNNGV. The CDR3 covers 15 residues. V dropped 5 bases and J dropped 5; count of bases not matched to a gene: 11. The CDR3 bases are TGTGCCAGCAGCATAACCGGGACAGGTTCCCACGAGCAGTACTTC. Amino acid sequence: CASSITGTGSHEQYF.

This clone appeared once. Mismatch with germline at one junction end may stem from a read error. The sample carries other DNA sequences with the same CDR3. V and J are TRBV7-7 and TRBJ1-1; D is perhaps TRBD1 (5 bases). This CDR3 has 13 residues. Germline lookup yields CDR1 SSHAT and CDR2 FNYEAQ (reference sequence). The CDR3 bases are TGTGCTAGCAGCTTCTCCAGGGACACTGAAGCTTTCTTT. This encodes CASSFSRDTEAFF.

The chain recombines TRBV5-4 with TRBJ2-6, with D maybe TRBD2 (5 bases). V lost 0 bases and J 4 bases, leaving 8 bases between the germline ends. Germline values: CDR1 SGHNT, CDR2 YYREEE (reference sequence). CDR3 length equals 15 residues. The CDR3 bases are TGTGCCAGCAGCTTGGATGCGGGCGGGGCCAACGTCCTGACTTTC. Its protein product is CASSLDAGGANVLTF.

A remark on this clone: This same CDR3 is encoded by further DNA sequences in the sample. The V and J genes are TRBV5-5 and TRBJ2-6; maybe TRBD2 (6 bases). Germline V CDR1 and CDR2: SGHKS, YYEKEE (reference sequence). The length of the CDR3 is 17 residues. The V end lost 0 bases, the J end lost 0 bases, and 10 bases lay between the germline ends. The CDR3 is CASSLAGGTSGANVLTF. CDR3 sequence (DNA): TGTGCCAGCAGCTTGGCCGGAGGGACCTCTGGGGCCAACGTCCTGACTTTC.

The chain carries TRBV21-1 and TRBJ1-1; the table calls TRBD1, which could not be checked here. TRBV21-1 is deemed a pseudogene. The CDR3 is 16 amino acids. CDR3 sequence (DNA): TGTGCCAGCAGCTCTCATTCTAGGACAGCCTGTTTAGAAGCTTTCTTT. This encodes CASSSHSRTACLEAFF.

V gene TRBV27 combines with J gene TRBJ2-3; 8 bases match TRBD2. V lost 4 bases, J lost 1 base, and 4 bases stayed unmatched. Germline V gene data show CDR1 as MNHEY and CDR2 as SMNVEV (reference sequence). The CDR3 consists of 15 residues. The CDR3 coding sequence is TGTGCCAGCAGTTATCTAGCGGGCGGCACAGATACGCAGTATTTT. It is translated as CASSYLAGGTDTQYF.

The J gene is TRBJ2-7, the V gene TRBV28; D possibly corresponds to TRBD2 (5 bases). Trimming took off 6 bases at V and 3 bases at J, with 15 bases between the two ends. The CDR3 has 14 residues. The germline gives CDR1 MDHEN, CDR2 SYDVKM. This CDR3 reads CASRLGDRNYEQYF. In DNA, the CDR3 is TGTGCCAGCAGGTTGGGAGATCGTAACTACGAGCAGTACTTC.

CDR3 protein: CASSNRDRVYNEQFF. CDR3 sequence (DNA): TGTGCCAGCAGTAACCGGGACAGGGTATACAATGAGCAGTTCTTC. The rearrangement joins TRBV25-1 to TRBJ2-1; 9 bases match TRBD1. Germline V gene lookup returns CDR1 MGHDK and CDR2 SYGVNS. With V trimmed by 5 bases and J by 4 bases, 6 bases remained unmatched. The length of the CDR3 is 15 residues.

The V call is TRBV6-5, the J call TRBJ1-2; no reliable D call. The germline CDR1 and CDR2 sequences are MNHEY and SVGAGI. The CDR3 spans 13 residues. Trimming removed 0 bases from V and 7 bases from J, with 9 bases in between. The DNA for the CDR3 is TGTGCCAGCAGTTACTCGACCGGGCTTGGCTACACCTTC. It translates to CASSYSTGLGYTF.

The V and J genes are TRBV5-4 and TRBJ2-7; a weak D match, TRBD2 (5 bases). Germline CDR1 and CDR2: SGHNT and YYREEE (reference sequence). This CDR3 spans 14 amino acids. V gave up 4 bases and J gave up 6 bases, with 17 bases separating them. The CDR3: CASSLAVLGSEQYF. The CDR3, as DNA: TGTGCCAGCAGCCTAGCCGTTTTGGGCTCCGAGCAGTACTTC.

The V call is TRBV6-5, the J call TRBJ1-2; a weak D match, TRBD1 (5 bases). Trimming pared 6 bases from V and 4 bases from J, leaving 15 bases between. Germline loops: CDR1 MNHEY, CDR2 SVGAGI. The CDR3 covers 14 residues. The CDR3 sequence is CASRRSSGFYGYTF. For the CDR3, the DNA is TGTGCCAGCAGGCGAAGCTCAGGGTTCTATGGCTACACCTTC.

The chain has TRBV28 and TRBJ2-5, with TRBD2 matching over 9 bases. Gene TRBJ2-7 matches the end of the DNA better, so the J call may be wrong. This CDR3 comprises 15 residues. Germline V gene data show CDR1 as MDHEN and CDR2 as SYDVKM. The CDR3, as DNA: TGTGCCAGCAGTTTAGGGCTAGCGGGGAACTACGAGCAGTACTTC. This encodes CASSLGLAGNYEQYF.

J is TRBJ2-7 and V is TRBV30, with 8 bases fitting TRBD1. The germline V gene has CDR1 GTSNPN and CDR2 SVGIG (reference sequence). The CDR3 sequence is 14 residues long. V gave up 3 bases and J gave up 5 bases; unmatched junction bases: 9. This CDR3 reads CAWSQGATGNEQYF. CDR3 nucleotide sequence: TGTGCCTGGAGCCAGGGGGCCACGGGGAACGAGCAGTACTTC. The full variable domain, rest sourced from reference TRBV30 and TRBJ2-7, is SQTIHQWPATLVQPVGSPLSLECTVEGTSNPNLYWYRQAAGRGLQLLFYSVGIGQISSEVPQNLSASRPQDRQFILSSKKLLLSDSGFYLCAWSQGATGNEQYFGPGTRLTVT.

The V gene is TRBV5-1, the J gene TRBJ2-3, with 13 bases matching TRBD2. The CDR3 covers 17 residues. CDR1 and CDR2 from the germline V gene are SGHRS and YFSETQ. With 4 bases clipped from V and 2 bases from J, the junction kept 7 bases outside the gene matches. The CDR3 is CASSRRGTSGITDTQYF. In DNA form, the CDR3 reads TGCGCCAGCAGCCGGAGAGGGACTAGCGGGATCACAGATACGCAGTATTTT.

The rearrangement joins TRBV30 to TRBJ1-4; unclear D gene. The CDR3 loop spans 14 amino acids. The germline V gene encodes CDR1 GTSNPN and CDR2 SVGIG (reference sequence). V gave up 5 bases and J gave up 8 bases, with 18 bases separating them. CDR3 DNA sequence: TGTGCCTGGGCGGGGTTCGGGAGTTTGGAAAAACTGTTTTTT. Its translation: CAWAGFGSLEKLFF.

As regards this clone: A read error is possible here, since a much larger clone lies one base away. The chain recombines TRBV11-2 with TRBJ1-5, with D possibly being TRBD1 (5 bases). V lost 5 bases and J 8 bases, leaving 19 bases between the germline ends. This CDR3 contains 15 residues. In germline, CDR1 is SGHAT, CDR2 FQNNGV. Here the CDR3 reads CASSLKFGGREPQHF. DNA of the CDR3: TGTGCCAGCAGCCTAAAGTTCGGGGGAAGAGAGCCCCAGCATTTT.

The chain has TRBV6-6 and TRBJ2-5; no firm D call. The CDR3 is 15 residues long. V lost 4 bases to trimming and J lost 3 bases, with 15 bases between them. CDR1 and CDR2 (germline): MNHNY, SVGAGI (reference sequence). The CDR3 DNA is TGTGCCAGCAGTTTCGGGTCTCACACCAAAGAGACCCAGTACTTC. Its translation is CASSFGSHTKETQYF.

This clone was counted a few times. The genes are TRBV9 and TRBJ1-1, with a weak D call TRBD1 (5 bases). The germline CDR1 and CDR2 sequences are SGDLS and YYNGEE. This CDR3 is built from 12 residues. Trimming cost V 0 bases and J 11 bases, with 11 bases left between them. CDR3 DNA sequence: TGTGCCAGCAGCGTAGGAGCAGGGACCGCTTTCTTT. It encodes CASSVGAGTAFF.

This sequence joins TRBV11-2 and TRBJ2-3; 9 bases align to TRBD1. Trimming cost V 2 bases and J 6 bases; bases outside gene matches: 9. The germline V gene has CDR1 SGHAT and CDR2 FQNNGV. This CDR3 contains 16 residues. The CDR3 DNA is TGTGCCAGCAGCTTACGGACAGGGGCCACCCGGGATACGCAGTATTTT. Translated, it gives CASSLRTGATRDTQYF.

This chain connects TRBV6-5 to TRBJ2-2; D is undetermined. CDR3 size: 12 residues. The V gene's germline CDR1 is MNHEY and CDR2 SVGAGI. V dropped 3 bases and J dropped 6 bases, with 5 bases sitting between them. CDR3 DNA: TGTGCCAGCAGTTATCGGTCCGGGGAGCTGTTTTTT. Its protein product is CASSYRSGELFF.

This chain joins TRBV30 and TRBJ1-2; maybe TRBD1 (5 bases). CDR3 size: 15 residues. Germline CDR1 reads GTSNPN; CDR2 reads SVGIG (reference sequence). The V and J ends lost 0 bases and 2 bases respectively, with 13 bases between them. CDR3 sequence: CAWSVPPTANYGYTF. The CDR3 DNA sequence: TGTGCCTGGAGTGTACCCCCGACAGCAAACTATGGCTACACCTTC.

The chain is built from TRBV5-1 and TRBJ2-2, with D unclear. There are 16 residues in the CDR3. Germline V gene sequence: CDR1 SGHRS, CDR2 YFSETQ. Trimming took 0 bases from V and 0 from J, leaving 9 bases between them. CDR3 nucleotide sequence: TGCGCCAGCAGCTTGGCCGTAACCTCGAACACCGGGGAGCTGTTTTTT. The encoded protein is CASSLAVTSNTGELFF.

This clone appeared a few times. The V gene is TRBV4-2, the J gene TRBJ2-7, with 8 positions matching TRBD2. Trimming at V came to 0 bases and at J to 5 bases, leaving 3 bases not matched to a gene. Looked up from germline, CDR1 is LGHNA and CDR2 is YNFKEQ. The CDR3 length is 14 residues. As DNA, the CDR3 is TGTGCCAGCAGCCAAGATAGCGGGGCTGACGAGCAGTACTTC. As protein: CASSQDSGADEQYF.

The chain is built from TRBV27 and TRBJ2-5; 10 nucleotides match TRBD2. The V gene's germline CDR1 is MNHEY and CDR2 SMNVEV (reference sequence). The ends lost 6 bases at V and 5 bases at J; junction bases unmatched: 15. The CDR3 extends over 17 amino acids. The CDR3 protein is CASRLGLAAEAWETQYF. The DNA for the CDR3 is TGTGCCAGCAGACTAGGACTAGCGGCGGAGGCTTGGGAGACCCAGTACTTC.

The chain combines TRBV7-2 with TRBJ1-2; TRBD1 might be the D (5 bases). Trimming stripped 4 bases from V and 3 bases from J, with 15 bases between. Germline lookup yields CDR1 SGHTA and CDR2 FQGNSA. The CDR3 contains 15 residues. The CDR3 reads CASSSPGRTYYGYTF. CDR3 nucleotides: TGTGCCAGCAGCTCCCCGGGACGGACCTACTATGGCTACACCTTC.